These T cell receptor beta chains were read from a single sample in a study of radiation and T cells in renal cell carcinoma. Libraries were prepared by immunoSEQ multiplex PCR; TCRdb keeps only in-frame clonotypes and omits some of them. The sample yields 40,000 to 60,000 clones, roughly 78% seen once. This sample comprised blood, obtained from a patient whose treatment included radiotherapy and nephrectomy. These receptors were obtained from a woman in her sixties or seventies with renal cell carcinoma. Each CDR3 is given with its conserved first and last residue. D genes are given only for firm matches. Expanded clones get a size class; other rows say once, few or many, or leave the size out.

d_gene,abundance,v_gene,j_gene,CDR3aa,CDR3nt
-,-,TRBV7-6,TRBJ2-3,CASSSAGDLRGTQYF,TGTGCCAGCAGCTCGGCTGGGGATCTAAGGGGTACGCAGTATTTT
TRBD1,few,TRBV6-5,TRBJ2-7,CASSPTGTREQYF,TGTGCCAGCAGCCCGACAGGGACGCGCGAGCAGTACTTC
TRBD1,-,TRBV7-6,TRBJ2-7,CASSRTGGRSSYEQYF,TGTGCCAGCAGCCGTACAGGGGGCCGAAGCTCCTACGAGCAGTACTTC
TRBD2,-,TRBV9,TRBJ2-3,CASSVGYSGGFSADTQYF,TGTGCCAGCAGCGTAGGGTATAGCGGGGGGTTTAGCGCAGATACGCAGTATTTT
TRBD1,few,TRBV30,TRBJ2-5,CAWSVAGTGGQTQYF,TGTGCCTGGAGTGTCGCCGGGACAGGGGGGCAGACCCAGTACTTC
TRBD1,-,TRBV7-9,TRBJ1-2,CASSLGGQGGYGYTF,TGTGCCAGCAGCTTAGGAGGACAGGGAGGATATGGCTACACCTTC
-,-,TRBV18,TRBJ1-2,CASSPAGSSNYGYTF,TGTGCCAGCTCACCAGCGGGGTCTTCTAACTATGGCTACACCTTC
-,-,TRBV6-1,TRBJ1-4,CASSEAVGNEKLFF,TGTGCCAGCAGTGAAGCTGTGGGTAATGAAAAACTGTTTTTT
TRBD1,-,TRBV4-3,TRBJ2-2,CASSARYRGIDTGELFF,TGCGCCAGCAGCGCGCGGTACAGGGGGATCGACACCGGGGAGCTGTTTTTT
-,few,TRBV6-6,TRBJ1-5,CASTPNGVGNQPQHF,TGTGCCAGCACCCCGAACGGGGTTGGCAATCAGCCCCAGCATTTT
-,-,TRBV5-5,TRBJ2-1,CASSLGTESFHEQFF,TGTGCCAGCAGCTTGGGGACAGAGAGTTTCCATGAGCAGTTCTTC
TRBD1,-,TRBV2,TRBJ2-2,CASSELTTGNGELFF,TGTGCCAGCAGTGAATTAACGACAGGGAACGGGGAGCTGTTTTTT
-,-,TRBV27,TRBJ1-2,CASGQGRSYTF,TGTGCTAGCGGGCAGGGTAGGAGCTACACCTTC
TRBD2,-,TRBV19,TRBJ2-1,CASRGVAGIHEQFF,TGTGCCAGTAGGGGCGTAGCGGGTATACATGAGCAGTTCTTC